Listed below are T cell receptor beta chains from one sample, sequenced in a study of blood T cell repertoires in COVID-19. Libraries were prepared by immunoSEQ multiplex PCR; TCRdb keeps only in-frame clonotypes and omits some of them. The data contain 200,000 to 300,000 clones, nearly 95% of them seen just once; the ten biggest clones take up over 0.8%. The sequenced sample was peripheral blood. The receptors originated from a man aged 25 to 40 with COVID-19, enrolled during active disease. The CDR3 runs from the conserved cysteine through the conserved F or W. D genes are given only for firm matches. Only some rows state a clone size, as once, few, many or a class for expanded clones.

j_call,clone_size,v_call,d_call,cdr3_nt,cdr3_aa
TRBJ1-4,-,TRBV5-1,-,TGCGCCAGCAGTCGTTCAGGGGTGACTAATGAAAAACTGTTTTTT,CASSRSGVTNEKLFF
TRBJ2-6,few,TRBV5-4,TRBD1,TGTGCCAGCAGTCGGCAGGGGGCATCTGGGGCCAACGTCCTGACTTTC,CASSRQGASGANVLTF
TRBJ2-5,-,TRBV5-4,TRBD1,TGTGCCAGCAGCAGGGGGACAGGCCAAGAGACCCAGTACTTC,CASSRGTGQETQYF
TRBJ1-3,-,TRBV4-1,-,TGCGCCAGCAGCCAAGAACCGCCGGGAGGCACTGGAAACACCATATATTTT,CASSQEPPGGTGNTIYF
TRBJ2-7,-,TRBV6-1,-,TGTGCCAGCAGTGAAAGGGGGGGTGTCTACGAGCAGTACTTC,CASSERGGVYEQYF
TRBJ2-2,-,TRBV5-5,TRBD2,TGTGCCAGCACATGGACTAGCGGGGCCGGGGAGCTGTTTTTT,CASTWTSGAGELFF
TRBJ1-2,-,TRBV12-3/TRBV12-4,-,TGTGCCAGCAGTTCGACAGGTGACTATGGCTACACCTTC,CASSSTGDYGYTF
TRBJ1-2,-,TRBV11-2,TRBD1,TGTGCCAGCAGCACGGGACAGGCTTTCGGCTACACCTTC,CASSTGQAFGYTF
TRBJ2-3,-,TRBV24-1,TRBD1,TGTGCCACCAGTGATAGTACAGGGGGCGCGGATACGCAGTATTTT,CATSDSTGGADTQYF
TRBJ2-1,once,TRBV19,-,TGTGCCAGTATAGGCGTGGGGGGACGGGAGCAGTTCTTC,CASIGVGGREQFF
TRBJ1-6,-,TRBV5-1,TRBD1,TGCGCCAGCAGCACATCCGGGACAGATTCACCCCTCCACTTT,CASSTSGTDSPLHF
TRBJ2-1,-,TRBV18,TRBD1,TGTGCCAGCTCACCGCCCGGGACAGGGTACAATGAGCAGTTCTTC,CASSPPGTGYNEQFF
TRBJ2-7,-,TRBV7-9,-,TGTGCCAGCAGCTCCACAGGGAACGAGCAGTACTTC,CASSSTGNEQYF
TRBJ1-2,-,TRBV7-9,TRBD1,TGTGCCAGCAGCGTAAGGGGACAGGCGAACTATGGCTACACCTTC,CASSVRGQANYGYTF